These T cell receptor beta chains were read from a single sample in a study of T cell responses to AZD1222 COVID-19 vaccine. The repertoire was sequenced with immunoSEQ multiplex PCR; TCRdb's copy has only in-frame clones and lacks some. The sample records approximately 120,000 clones, around 85% being singletons. The starting material was peripheral blood, obtained 28 days after the second AZD1222 dose. The receptors stem from an adult who received the AZD1222 COVID-19 vaccine. Each CDR3 is given with its conserved first and last residue.

TRBJ2-7	TRBV24-1	CATSVGARDEQYF
TRBJ2-1	TRBV7-9	CASSSPDRGNEQFF
TRBJ2-5	TRBV3-1/TRBV3-2	CASTGTAQETQYF
TRBJ1-6	TRBV5-6	CASSPYLGQARNSPLHF
TRBJ1-5	TRBV24-1	CATSDLARDVPQHF
TRBJ2-3	TRBV6-1	CASSEAGVARDTQYF
TRBJ1-4	TRBV6-6	CASSYATGQNPEKLFF
TRBJ1-2	TRBV10-3	CAIRAPGQPYGYTF
TRBJ1-5	TRBV6-5	CASSRGTGNDQPQHF
TRBJ1-1	TRBV7-8	CASSLEVAGRNTEAFF
TRBJ2-3	TRBV24-1	CATSEYPGVITDTQYF
TRBJ2-7	TRBV12-5	CASGLTTGTGAYEQYF
TRBJ1-1	TRBV11-1	CASSLSRTQEAFF
TRBJ2-6	TRBV30	CAWSLQGSGANVLTF
TRBJ1-2	TRBV4-1	CASSHLGAHITF
TRBJ1-6	TRBV6-2/TRBV6-3	CASSYGNSPLHF
TRBJ2-7	TRBV4-1	CASSQDRALSEQYF
TRBJ2-7	TRBV28	CASRSLDEQYF
TRBJ1-1	TRBV2	CASSEAGGDTEAFF
TRBJ2-7	TRBV19	CASSIDRRYEQYF
TRBJ1-1	TRBV5-1	CASSLDGGQTEAFF
TRBJ2-3	TRBV4-1	CASSGTGTTDTQYF
TRBJ1-2	TRBV5-4	CASNGGGVSNYGYTF
TRBJ1-1	TRBV12-3/TRBV12-4	CASSFMNTEAFF
TRBJ2-5	TRBV2	CASLVQETQYF
TRBJ1-6	TRBV30	CAWSVGGGLSYNSPLHF
TRBJ1-5	TRBV5-8	CASSWVDQPQHF
TRBJ2-1	TRBV18	CASSSTVSREQFF
TRBJ2-2	TRBV28	CASSSWGELFF
TRBJ1-3	TRBV4-1	CASSQGQFLSGNTIYF
TRBJ1-3	TRBV7-9	CASSIAGTGEGNTIYF
TRBJ2-1	TRBV11-2	CASSLAQYNEQFF
TRBJ2-7	TRBV13	CASSFSEASYEQYF
TRBJ1-1	TRBV12-3/TRBV12-4	CASSNPRSEAFF
TRBJ1-2	TRBV19	CASSPESFSHGYTF
TRBJ1-1	TRBV5-4	CASSRGDTEAFF
TRBJ2-7	TRBV3-1/TRBV3-2	CASSQEGDVHEQYF
TRBJ1-6	TRBV27	CASSFRDGYNSPLHF
TRBJ1-1	TRBV18	CASSPDPKTEAFF